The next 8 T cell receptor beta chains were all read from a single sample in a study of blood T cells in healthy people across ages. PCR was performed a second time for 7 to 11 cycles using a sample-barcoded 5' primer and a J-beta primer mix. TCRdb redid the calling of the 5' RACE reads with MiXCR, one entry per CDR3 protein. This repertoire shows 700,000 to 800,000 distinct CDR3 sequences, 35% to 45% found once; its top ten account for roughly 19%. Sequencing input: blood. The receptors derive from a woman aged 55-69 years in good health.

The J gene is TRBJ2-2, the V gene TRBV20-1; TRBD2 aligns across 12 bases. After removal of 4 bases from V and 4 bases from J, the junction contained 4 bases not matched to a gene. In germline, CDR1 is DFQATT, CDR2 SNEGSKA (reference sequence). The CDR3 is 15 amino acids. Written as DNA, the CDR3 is TGCAGTGCTAACTCGGGACTAGCGGGCACCGGGGAGCTGTTTTTT. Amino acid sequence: CSANSGLAGTGELFF.

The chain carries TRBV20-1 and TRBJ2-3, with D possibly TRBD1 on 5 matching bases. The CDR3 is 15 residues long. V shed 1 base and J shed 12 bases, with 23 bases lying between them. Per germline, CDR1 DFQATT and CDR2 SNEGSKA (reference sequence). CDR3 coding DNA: TGCAGTGCTAGAGGGGTCTCAGGGTTTCTCGGCGCACAGTATTTT. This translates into CSARGVSGFLGAQYF.

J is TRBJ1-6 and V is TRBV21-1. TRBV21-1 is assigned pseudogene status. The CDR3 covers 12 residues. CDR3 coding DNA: TGTGCCAGCAGCAAAGGGCCACCACCCCTCCACTTT. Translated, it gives CASSKGPPPLHF.

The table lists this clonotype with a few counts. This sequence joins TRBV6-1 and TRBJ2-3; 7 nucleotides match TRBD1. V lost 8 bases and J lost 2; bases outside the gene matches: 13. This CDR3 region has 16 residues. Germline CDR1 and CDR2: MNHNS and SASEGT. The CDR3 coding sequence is TGTGCCAGCCACCAAAAAAGACAGGGAGTCACAGATACGCAGTATTTT. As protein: CASHQKRQGVTDTQYF.

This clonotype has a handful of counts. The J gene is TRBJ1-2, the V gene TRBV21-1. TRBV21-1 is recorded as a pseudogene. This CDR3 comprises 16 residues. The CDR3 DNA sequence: TGTGCCAGCAGCGAAATGGGACGGCGGAATAACTATGGCTACACCTTC. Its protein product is CASSEMGRRNNYGYTF.

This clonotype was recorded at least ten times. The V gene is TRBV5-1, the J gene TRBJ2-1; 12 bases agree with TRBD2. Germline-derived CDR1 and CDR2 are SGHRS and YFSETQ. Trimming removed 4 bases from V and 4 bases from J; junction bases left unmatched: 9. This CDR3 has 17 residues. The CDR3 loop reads CASSPGLAGGGYNEQFF. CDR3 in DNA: TGCGCCAGCAGCCCGGGACTAGCGGGCGGGGGGTACAATGAGCAGTTCTTC. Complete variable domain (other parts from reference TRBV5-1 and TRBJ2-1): KAGVTQTPRYLIKTRGQQVTLSCSPISGHRSVSWYQQTPGQGLQFLFEYFSETQRNKGNFPGRFSGRQFSNSRSEMNVSTLELGDSALYLCASSPGLAGGGYNEQFFGPGTRLTVL.

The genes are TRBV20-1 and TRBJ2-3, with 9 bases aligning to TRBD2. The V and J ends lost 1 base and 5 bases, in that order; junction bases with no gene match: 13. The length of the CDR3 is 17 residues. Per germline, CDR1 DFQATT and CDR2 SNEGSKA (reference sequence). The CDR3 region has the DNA TGCAGTGCTAGAGGGTTCACGGCGGGAGGGCCAGAAGATACGCAGTATTTT. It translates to CSARGFTAGGPEDTQYF.

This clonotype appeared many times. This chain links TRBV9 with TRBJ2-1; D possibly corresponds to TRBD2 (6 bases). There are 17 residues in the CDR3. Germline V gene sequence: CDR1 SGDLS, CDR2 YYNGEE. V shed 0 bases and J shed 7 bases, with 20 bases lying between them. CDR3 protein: CASSVGVTGANVNEQFF. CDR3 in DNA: TGTGCCAGCAGCGTAGGGGTAACGGGAGCGAACGTAAATGAGCAGTTCTTC.